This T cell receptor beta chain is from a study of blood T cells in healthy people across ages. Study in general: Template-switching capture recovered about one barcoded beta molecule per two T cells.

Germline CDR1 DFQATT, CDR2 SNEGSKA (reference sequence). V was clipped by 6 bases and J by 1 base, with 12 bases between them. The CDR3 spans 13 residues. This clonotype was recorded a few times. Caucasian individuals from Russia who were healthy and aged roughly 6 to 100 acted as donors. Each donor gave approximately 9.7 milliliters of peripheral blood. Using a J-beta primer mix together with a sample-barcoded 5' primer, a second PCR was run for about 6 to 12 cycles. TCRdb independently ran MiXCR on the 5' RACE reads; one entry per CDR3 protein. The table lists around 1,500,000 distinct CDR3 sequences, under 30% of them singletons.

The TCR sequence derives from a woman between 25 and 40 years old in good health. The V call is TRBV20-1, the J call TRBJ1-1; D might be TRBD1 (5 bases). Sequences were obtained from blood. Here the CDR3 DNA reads TGCAGTGCCCCGGGACGGACGAACACTGAAGCTTTCTTT. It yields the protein CSAPGRTNTEAFF.